The 20 T cell receptor beta chains in this list originate from one sample, sequenced in a study of beta chain features in type 1 diabetes. The isolated RNA, all of it, was reverse transcribed, so expressed TCRB transcripts were what got sequenced. The repertoire was sequenced with immunoSEQ multiplex PCR; TCRdb's copy has only in-frame clones and lacks some. The table has about 350,000 clones, around 20% seen once. Sequenced sample: naive CD4+ T cells from blood. All receptors derive from a woman between 18 and 29 years old in good health.

The gene calls are TRBV29-1 and TRBJ1-2; maybe TRBD1 (6 bases). CDR3 size: 13 residues. Trimming cost V 2 bases and J 8 bases, with 15 bases left between them. In germline, CDR1 is SQVTM, CDR2 ANQGSEA. CDR3 bases: TGCAGCGTTGAACGTCCAGGGGATAACGGCTACACCTTC. Translated: CSVERPGDNGYTF. The full variable domain, in which reference TRBV29-1 and TRBJ1-2 provide the parts outside the CDR3, is SAVISQKPSRDICQRGTSLTIQCQVDSQVTMMFWYRQQPGQSLTLIATANQGSEATYESGFVIDKFPISRPNLTFSTLTVSNMSPEDSSIYLCSVERPGDNGYTFGSGTRLTVV.

The chain carries TRBV7-9 and TRBJ2-6, with 10 bases identical to TRBD2. Unmatched junction bases numbered 11, after V lost 5 bases and J lost 4 bases. The CDR3 covers 18 residues. The germline V gene has CDR1 SEHNR and CDR2 FQNEAQ (reference sequence). Written as DNA, the CDR3 is TGTGCCAGCAGCCGAGGGAGCGGGGGGGCAGCGGGGGCCAACGTCCTGACTTTC. The encoded protein is CASSRGSGGAAGANVLTF.

This clone was observed a few times. The chain links TRBV11-2 to TRBJ1-1, with 7 bases identical to TRBD1. V was pared by 1 base and J by 3 bases, with 11 bases of the junction left unmatched. The CDR3 is 17 amino acids. CDR1 is SGHAT and CDR2 is FQNNGV in the germline V gene. Here the CDR3 DNA reads TGTGCCAGCAGCTTAGTCCTCACGGGACAGCTTTACACTGAAGCTTTCTTT. It codes for CASSLVLTGQLYTEAFF.

This chain links TRBV29-1 with TRBJ2-1; D unresolved. V was cut by 7 bases and J by 1 base, with 8 bases left in between. This CDR3 has 12 residues. Germline CDR1 and CDR2: SQVTM and ANQGSEA. The CDR3 bases are TGCAGCGGCGGCAGTTCCTACAATGAGCAGTTCTTC. Amino acids: CSGGSSYNEQFF.

The chain employs TRBV5-1 and TRBJ2-7; TRBD1 matches 9 bases. Trimming removed 0 bases from V and 2 bases from J; junction bases left unmatched: 6. This CDR3 has 16 amino acids. The germline gives CDR1 SGHRS, CDR2 YFSETQ. CDR3 in amino acids: CASSLGDRGRTYEQYF. CDR3 in DNA: TGCGCCAGCAGCTTGGGAGACAGGGGGAGGACCTACGAGCAGTACTTC.

In its sample, this clone was seen a few times. The chain combines TRBV28 with TRBJ1-4, with 7 bases matching TRBD1. V lost 7 bases, J lost 7 bases, and 6 bases stayed unmatched. This CDR3 comprises 13 residues. Germline V gene sequence: CDR1 MDHEN, CDR2 SYDVKM. CDR3 sequence: CASTTGSGEKLFF. The CDR3 nucleotides are TGTGCCAGCACGACAGGGAGCGGTGAAAAACTGTTTTTT.

The genes are TRBV6-1 and TRBJ1-5; D is unresolved. The length of the CDR3 is 15 residues. Germline V lookup: CDR1 MNHNS, CDR2 SASEGT. Trimming pared 6 bases from V and 2 bases from J, leaving 14 bases between. The CDR3 loop reads CASRPQSHGNQPQHF. In DNA, the CDR3 is TGTGCCAGCAGACCTCAGTCGCACGGCAATCAGCCCCAGCATTTT.

This clone was detected only a few times. The chain joins TRBV2 to TRBJ2-7, with D maybe TRBD2 (5 bases). This CDR3 is built from 14 residues. Germline lookup yields CDR1 SNHLY and CDR2 FYNNEI. Trimming took off 4 bases at V and 2 bases at J, with 12 bases between the two ends. The DNA for the CDR3 is TGTGCCAGCAGTGCGGGTAGCGAGACCTACGAGCAGTACTTC. Its translation: CASSAGSETYEQYF. The full variable domain, its missing parts supplied by reference TRBV2 and TRBJ2-7, is EPEVTQTPSHQVTQMGQEVILRCVPISNHLYFYWYRQILGQKVEFLVSFYNNEISEKSEIFDDQFSVERPDGSNFTLKIRSTKLEDSAMYFCASSAGSETYEQYFGPGTRLTVT.

The chain is built from TRBV5-1 and TRBJ2-2; tentative D call: TRBD1 (6 bases). The V and J ends lost 4 bases and 2 bases respectively, with 15 bases between them. Germline CDR1 is SGHRS and CDR2 is YFSETQ. CDR3 length: 16 amino acids. The CDR3 nucleotides read TGCGCCAGCAGCCTTGGGACACTTTTCAACACCGGGGAGCTGTTTTTT. Residues: CASSLGTLFNTGELFF.

The chain is built from TRBV2 and TRBJ2-2; TRBD1 might be the D (5 bases). Trimming pared 2 bases from V and 7 bases from J, leaving 11 bases between. Germline assignment: CDR1 SNHLY and CDR2 FYNNEI. The CDR3 covers 14 residues. The CDR3 DNA reads TGTGCCAGCAGTGAACGGCAGGGTCACGGGGAGCTGTTTTTT. It specifies CASSERQGHGELFF.

This clone was counted between two and nine times. The V gene is TRBV6-5, the J gene TRBJ2-3; 8 nucleotides line up with TRBD2. Germline values: CDR1 MNHEY, CDR2 SVGAGI. CDR3 length: 13 residues. Germline trimming cut 6 bases from V and 4 bases from J; bases unmatched to any gene: 3. This CDR3 is CASSAGGSDTQYF. The CDR3 DNA reads TGTGCCAGCAGCGCGGGAGGATCAGATACGCAGTATTTT.

In its sample, this clone was seen a few times. V and J are TRBV18 and TRBJ2-1, with 7 positions matching TRBD2. The CDR3 has 16 residues. Unmatched junction bases numbered 13, after V lost 2 bases and J lost 9 bases. Germline-derived CDR1 and CDR2 are KGHSH and LQKENI. CDR3 residues: CASSPGSGILRGEQFF. CDR3 DNA: TGTGCCAGCTCACCAGGAAGCGGGATCCTTAGGGGTGAGCAGTTCTTC.

With respect to this clone: In the same sample, other DNA sequences code for this CDR3. The chain links TRBV2 to TRBJ1-5, with D unresolved. The CDR3 is made up of 14 amino acids. The V end lost 4 bases, the J end lost 2 bases, and 9 bases lay between the germline ends. Germline V gene data show CDR1 as SNHLY and CDR2 as FYNNEI. CDR3 in amino acids: CASSGRVGNQPQHF. CDR3 coding DNA: TGTGCCAGCAGTGGACGGGTGGGCAATCAGCCCCAGCATTTT.

The chain recombines TRBV14 with TRBJ2-1, with 10 bases lining up with TRBD2. With V trimmed by 1 base and J by 7 bases, 7 bases remained unmatched. Germline V gives CDR1 SGHDN, CDR2 FVKESK. This CDR3 spans 16 amino acids. The CDR3 is CASSQAGSGRDNEQFF. The DNA for the CDR3 is TGTGCCAGCAGCCAAGCGGGAAGCGGGAGGGATAATGAGCAGTTCTTC. Based on the CDR3 plus reference TRBV14 and TRBJ2-1, the full variable domain is EAGVTQFPSHSVIEKGQTVTLRCDPISGHDNLYWYRRVMGKEIKFLLHFVKESKQDESGMPNNRFLAERTGGTYSTLKVQPAELEDSGVYFCASSQAGSGRDNEQFFGPGTRLTVL.

In this sample, this clone turned up a few times. The chain uses TRBV7-9 and TRBJ2-7, with 7 positions matching TRBD2. With 3 bases clipped from V and 1 base from J, the junction kept 3 bases outside the gene matches. Germline V gene lookup returns CDR1 SEHNR and CDR2 FQNEAQ (reference sequence). The CDR3 contains 14 residues. This CDR3 reads CASSFRGGSYEQYF. CDR3 in DNA: TGTGCCAGCAGCTTCCGGGGAGGGTCCTACGAGCAGTACTTC.

Only a few counts were recorded for this clone. The chain carries TRBV2 and TRBJ1-1; maybe TRBD1 (5 bases). The CDR3 contains 14 residues. V lost 2 bases to trimming and J lost 7 bases, with 14 bases between them. Germline loops: CDR1 SNHLY, CDR2 FYNNEI. CDR3 DNA sequence: TGTGCCAGCAGTGAAACAGGTGGTGCCGGTGAAGCTTTCTTT. Translating gives CASSETGGAGEAFF.

Only a few counts were recorded for this clone. This rearrangement joins TRBV4-3 to TRBJ1-2; D call uncertain. The V gene lost 0 bases and the J gene lost 0 bases, with 11 bases spanning the gap. Germline V gene lookup returns CDR1 LGHNA and CDR2 YSLEER. The CDR3 is 16 residues long. The CDR3 sequence is CASSQETSRANYGYTF. The DNA of the CDR3 is TGCGCCAGCAGCCAAGAAACCTCAAGAGCTAACTATGGCTACACCTTC.

The V and J genes are TRBV30 and TRBJ1-4, with D perhaps matching TRBD1 (5 bases). V lost 0 bases and J lost 5, with 10 bases in between. The CDR3 spans 14 residues. Germline V gives CDR1 GTSNPN, CDR2 SVGIG (reference sequence). DNA of the CDR3: TGTGCCTGGAGTGTACCCGGGGGGAATGAAAAACTGTTTTTT. It yields the protein CAWSVPGGNEKLFF.

This clone was counted a few times. This rearrangement joins TRBV5-1 to TRBJ2-7; no clear D. Germline lookup yields CDR1 SGHRS and CDR2 YFSETQ. The CDR3 length is 15 residues. V lost 0 bases and J 1 base, leaving 11 bases between the germline ends. The CDR3 region is CASSLEVSSSYEQYF. In DNA, the CDR3 is TGCGCCAGCAGCTTGGAAGTAAGCTCGTCCTACGAGCAGTACTTC. Filled out from reference TRBV5-1 and TRBJ2-7, the complete variable domain reads KAGVTQTPRYLIKTRGQQVTLSCSPISGHRSVSWYQQTPGQGLQFLFEYFSETQRNKGNFPGRFSGRQFSNSRSEMNVSTLELGDSALYLCASSLEVSSSYEQYFGPGTRLTVT.

Concerning this clone itself: The same CDR3 can be traced to other DNA sequences in this sample. The chain employs TRBV5-1 and TRBJ2-1; 10 bases map to TRBD2. This CDR3 region has 14 residues. Trimming at V came to 1 base and at J to 5 bases, leaving 0 bases not matched to a gene. The V gene's germline CDR1 is SGHRS and CDR2 YFSETQ. The CDR3 DNA reads TGCGCCAGCAGCTTGACTAGCGGGGACAATGAGCAGTTCTTC. Translation: CASSLTSGDNEQFF. Supplemented by reference TRBV5-1 and TRBJ2-1, the full variable domain reads KAGVTQTPRYLIKTRGQQVTLSCSPISGHRSVSWYQQTPGQGLQFLFEYFSETQRNKGNFPGRFSGRQFSNSRSEMNVSTLELGDSALYLCASSLTSGDNEQFFGPGTRLTVL.